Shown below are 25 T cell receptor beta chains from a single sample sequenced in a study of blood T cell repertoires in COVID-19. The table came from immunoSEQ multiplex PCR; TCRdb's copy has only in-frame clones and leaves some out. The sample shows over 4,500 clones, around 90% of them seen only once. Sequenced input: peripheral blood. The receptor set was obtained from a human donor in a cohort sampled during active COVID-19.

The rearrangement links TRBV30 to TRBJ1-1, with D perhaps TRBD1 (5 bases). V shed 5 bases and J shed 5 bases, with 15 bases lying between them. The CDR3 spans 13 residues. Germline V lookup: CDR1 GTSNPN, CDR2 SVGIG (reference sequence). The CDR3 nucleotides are TGTGCCTGGCAGCAGGGCTCTAAGACTGAAGCTTTCTTT. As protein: CAWQQGSKTEAFF.

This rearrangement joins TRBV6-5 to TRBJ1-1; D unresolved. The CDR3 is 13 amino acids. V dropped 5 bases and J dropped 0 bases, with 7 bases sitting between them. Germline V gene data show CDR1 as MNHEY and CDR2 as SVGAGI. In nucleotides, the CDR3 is TGTGCCAGCAGTCCCCGTATGAACACTGAAGCTTTCTTT. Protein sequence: CASSPRMNTEAFF.

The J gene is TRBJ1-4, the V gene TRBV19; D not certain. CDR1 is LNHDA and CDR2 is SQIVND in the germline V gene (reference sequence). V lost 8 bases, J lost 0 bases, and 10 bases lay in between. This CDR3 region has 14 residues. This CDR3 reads CASRGNPTNEKLFF. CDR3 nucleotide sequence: TGTGCCAGTCGGGGTAATCCAACTAATGAAAAACTGTTTTTT.

CDR3 residues: CASSLAQASGYGYTF. In nucleotides, the CDR3 is TGTGCCAGCAGCTTAGCCCAGGCTTCGGGGTATGGCTACACCTTC. This sequence joins TRBV7-2 and TRBJ1-2; D is uncertain. The CDR3 is 15 amino acids. Germline V gene lookup returns CDR1 SGHTA and CDR2 FQGNSA. Deletions cut 0 bases from V and 5 bases from J, with 13 bases between.

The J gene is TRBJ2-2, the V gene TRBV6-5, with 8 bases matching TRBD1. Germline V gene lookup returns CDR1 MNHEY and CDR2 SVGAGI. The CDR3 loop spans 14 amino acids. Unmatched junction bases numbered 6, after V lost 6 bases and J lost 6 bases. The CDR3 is CASSRTGTAGELFF. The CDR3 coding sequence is TGTGCCAGCAGCCGGACAGGGACGGCCGGGGAGCTGTTTTTT.

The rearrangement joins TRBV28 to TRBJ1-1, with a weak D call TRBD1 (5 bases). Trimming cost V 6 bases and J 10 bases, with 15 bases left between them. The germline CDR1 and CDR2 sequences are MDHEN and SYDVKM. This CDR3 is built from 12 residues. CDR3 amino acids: CASRNTGLGAFF. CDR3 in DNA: TGTGCCAGCAGAAACACAGGTTTAGGAGCTTTCTTT. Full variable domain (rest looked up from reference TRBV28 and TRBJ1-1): DVKVTQSSRYLVKRTGEKVFLECVQDMDHENMFWYRQDPGLGLRLIYFSYDVKMKEKGDIPEGYSVSREKKERFSLILESASTNQTSMYLCASRNTGLGAFFGQGTRLTVV.

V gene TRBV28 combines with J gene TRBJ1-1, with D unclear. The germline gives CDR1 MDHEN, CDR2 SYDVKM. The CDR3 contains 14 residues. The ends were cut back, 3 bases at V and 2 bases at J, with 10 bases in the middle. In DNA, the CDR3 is TGTGCCAGCAGTTTTGTACAGATCAACACTGAAGCTTTCTTT. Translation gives CASSFVQINTEAFF. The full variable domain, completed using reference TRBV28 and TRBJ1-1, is DVKVTQSSRYLVKRTGEKVFLECVQDMDHENMFWYRQDPGLGLRLIYFSYDVKMKEKGDIPEGYSVSREKKERFSLILESASTNQTSMYLCASSFVQINTEAFFGQGTRLTVV.

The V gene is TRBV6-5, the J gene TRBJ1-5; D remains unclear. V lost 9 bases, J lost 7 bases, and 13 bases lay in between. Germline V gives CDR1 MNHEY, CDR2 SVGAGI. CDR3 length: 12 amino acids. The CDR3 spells CASTPGGQPQHF. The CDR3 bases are TGTGCCAGTACCCCTGGAGGGCAGCCCCAGCATTTT.

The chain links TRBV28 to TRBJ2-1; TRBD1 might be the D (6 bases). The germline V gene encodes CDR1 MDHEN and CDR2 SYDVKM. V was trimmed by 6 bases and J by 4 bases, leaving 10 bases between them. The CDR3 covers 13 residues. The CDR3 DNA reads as TGTGCCAGCAGCCTCGGGACATACAATGAGCAGTTCTTC. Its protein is CASSLGTYNEQFF. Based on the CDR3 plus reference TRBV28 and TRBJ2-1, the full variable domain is DVKVTQSSRYLVKRTGEKVFLECVQDMDHENMFWYRQDPGLGLRLIYFSYDVKMKEKGDIPEGYSVSREKKERFSLILESASTNQTSMYLCASSLGTYNEQFFGPGTRLTVL.

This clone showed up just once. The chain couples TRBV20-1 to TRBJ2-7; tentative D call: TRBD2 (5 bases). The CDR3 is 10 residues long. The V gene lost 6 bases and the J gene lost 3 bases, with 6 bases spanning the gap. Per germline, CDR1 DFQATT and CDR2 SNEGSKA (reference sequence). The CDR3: CSAGNYEQYF. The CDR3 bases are TGCAGTGCCGGGAACTACGAGCAGTACTTC.

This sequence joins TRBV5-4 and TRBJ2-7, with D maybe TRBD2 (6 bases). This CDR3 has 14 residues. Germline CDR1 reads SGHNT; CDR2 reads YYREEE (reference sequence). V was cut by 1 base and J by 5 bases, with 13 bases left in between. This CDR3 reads CASSLFAGRHEQYF. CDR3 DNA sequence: TGTGCCAGCAGCTTGTTCGCGGGGAGACACGAGCAGTACTTC.

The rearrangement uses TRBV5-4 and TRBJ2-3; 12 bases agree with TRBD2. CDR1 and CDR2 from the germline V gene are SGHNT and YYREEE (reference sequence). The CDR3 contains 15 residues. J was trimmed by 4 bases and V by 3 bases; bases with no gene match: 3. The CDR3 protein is CASSSTSGRPDTQYF. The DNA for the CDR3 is TGTGCCAGCAGCTCGACTAGCGGGAGACCAGATACGCAGTATTTT.

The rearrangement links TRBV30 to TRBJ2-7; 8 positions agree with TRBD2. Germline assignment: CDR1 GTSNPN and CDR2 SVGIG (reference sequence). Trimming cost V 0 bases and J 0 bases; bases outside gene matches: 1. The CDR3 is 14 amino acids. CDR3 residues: CAWSVRGGSYEQYF. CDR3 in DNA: TGTGCCTGGAGTGTACGGGGGGGCTCCTACGAGCAGTACTTC.

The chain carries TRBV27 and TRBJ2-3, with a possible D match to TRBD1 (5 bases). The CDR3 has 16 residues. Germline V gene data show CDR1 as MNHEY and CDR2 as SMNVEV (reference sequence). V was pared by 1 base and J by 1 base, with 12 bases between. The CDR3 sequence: CASSLLSGPGTDTQYF. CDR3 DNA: TGTGCCAGCAGTTTATTATCAGGGCCGGGCACAGATACGCAGTATTTT.

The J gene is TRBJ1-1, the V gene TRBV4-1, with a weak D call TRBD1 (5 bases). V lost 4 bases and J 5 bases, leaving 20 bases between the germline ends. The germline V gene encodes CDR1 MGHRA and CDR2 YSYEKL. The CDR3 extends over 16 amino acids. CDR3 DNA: TGCGCCAGCAGCCCAGCCTTGGGGGGTGGGGGAACTGAAGCTTTCTTT. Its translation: CASSPALGGGGTEAFF.

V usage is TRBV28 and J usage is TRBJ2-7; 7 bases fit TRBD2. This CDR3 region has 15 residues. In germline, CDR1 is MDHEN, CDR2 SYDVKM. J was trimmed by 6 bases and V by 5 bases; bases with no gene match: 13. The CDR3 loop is CASSLPGGGVGEQYF. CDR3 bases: TGTGCCAGCAGTCTCCCAGGCGGGGGTGTGGGCGAGCAGTACTTC.

The CDR3 sequence is CAWSLGQNTEAFF. In nucleotides, the CDR3 is TGTGCCTGGAGTCTGGGACAAAACACTGAAGCTTTCTTT. The chain joins TRBV30 to TRBJ1-1, with a possible D match to TRBD1 (6 bases). Germline V CDR1 and CDR2: GTSNPN, SVGIG (reference sequence). The length of the CDR3 is 13 residues. V gave up 2 bases and J gave up 2 bases, with 9 bases separating them. Using reference TRBV30 and TRBJ1-1 for the parts outside the CDR3, the full variable domain is SQTIHQWPATLVQPVGSPLSLECTVEGTSNPNLYWYRQAAGRGLQLLFYSVGIGQISSEVPQNLSASRPQDRQFILSSKKLLLSDSGFYLCAWSLGQNTEAFFGQGTRLTVV.

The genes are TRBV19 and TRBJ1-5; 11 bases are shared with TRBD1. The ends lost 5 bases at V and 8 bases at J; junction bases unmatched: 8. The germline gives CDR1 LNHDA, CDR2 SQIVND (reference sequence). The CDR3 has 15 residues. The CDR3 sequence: CASSAGTGGGKPQHF. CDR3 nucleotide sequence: TGTGCCAGTAGTGCTGGGACAGGGGGGGGGAAGCCCCAGCATTTT.

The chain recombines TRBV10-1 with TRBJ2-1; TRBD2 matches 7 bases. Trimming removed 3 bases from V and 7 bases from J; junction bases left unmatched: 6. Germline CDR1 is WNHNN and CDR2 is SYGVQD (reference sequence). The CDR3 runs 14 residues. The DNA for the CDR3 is TGCGCCAGCAGTGAAGGACTAGTGGGGAATGAGCAGTTCTTC. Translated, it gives CASSEGLVGNEQFF.

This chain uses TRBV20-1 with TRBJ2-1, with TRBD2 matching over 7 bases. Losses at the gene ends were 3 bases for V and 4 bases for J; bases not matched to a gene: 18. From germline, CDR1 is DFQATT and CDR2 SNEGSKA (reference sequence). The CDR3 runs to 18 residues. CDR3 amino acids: CSASREVLRGIGYNEQFF. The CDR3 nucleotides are TGCAGTGCTAGTCGGGAGGTTCTTAGGGGCATCGGTTACAATGAGCAGTTCTTC.

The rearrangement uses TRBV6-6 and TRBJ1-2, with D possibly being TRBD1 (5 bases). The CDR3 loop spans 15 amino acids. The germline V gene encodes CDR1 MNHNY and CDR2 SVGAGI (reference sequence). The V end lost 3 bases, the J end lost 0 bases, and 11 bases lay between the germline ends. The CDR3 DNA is TGTGCCAGCAGTTATGGGGGGGGGACTAACTATGGCTACACCTTC. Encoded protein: CASSYGGGTNYGYTF.

The CDR3 here is CASSTRTSGGPRDTQYF. The CDR3 bases are TGCGCCAGCAGCACGCGGACTAGCGGGGGCCCCAGGGATACGCAGTATTTT. The chain recombines TRBV4-1 with TRBJ2-3; 13 positions match TRBD2. After removal of 5 bases from V and 6 bases from J, the junction contained 11 bases not matched to a gene. Germline CDR1 and CDR2: MGHRA and YSYEKL. The CDR3 runs 17 residues.

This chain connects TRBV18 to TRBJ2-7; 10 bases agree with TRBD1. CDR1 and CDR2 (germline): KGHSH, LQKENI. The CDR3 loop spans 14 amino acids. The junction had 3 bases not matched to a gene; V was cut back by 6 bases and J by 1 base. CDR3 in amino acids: CASSRDRGSYEQYF. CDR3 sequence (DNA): TGTGCCAGCTCCCGGGACAGGGGTTCCTACGAGCAGTACTTC. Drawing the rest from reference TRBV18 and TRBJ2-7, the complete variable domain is NAGVMQNPRHLVRRRGQEARLRCSPMKGHSHVYWYRQLPEEGLKFMVYLQKENIIDESGMPKERFSAEFPKEGPSILRIQQVVRGDSAAYFCASSRDRGSYEQYFGPGTRLTVT.

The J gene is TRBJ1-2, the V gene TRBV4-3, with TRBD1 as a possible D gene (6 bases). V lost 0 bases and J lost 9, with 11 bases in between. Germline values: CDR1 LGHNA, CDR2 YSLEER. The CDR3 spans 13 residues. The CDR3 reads CASSQDIQGRYTF. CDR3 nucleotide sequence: TGCGCCAGCAGCCAAGATATACAGGGTCGCTACACCTTC.

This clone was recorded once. The DNA for the CDR3 is TGTGCCAGCTCACCAGTCGGGGATGGCTACACCTTC. Amino acid sequence: CASSPVGDGYTF. The chain has TRBV18 and TRBJ1-2; D gene uncertain. Trimming pared 2 bases from V and 6 bases from J, leaving 7 bases between. The CDR3 is 12 amino acids. Germline CDR1 reads KGHSH; CDR2 reads LQKENI. The whole variable domain, remainder taken from reference TRBV18 and TRBJ1-2, is NAGVMQNPRHLVRRRGQEARLRCSPMKGHSHVYWYRQLPEEGLKFMVYLQKENIIDESGMPKERFSAEFPKEGPSILRIQQVVRGDSAAYFCASSPVGDGYTFGSGTRLTVV.